This T cell receptor (beta chain) derives from a study of sequential checkpoint blockade in melanoma. Study-level findings and limits: Rising tumor T-cell fraction and clonality meant about 30 times likelier benefit.

This clone was recorded many times. Its target is unknown. The germline gene is not matched at one end of the junction; a read error may be the cause. The treatment: randomized to nivolumab then ipilimumab (arm A) or the reverse (arm B). From germline, CDR1 is SGHNT and CDR2 YENEEA. CDR3 size: 14 residues. Data came from immunoSEQ multiplex PCR; TCRdb stores just in-frame clones and leaves some out. The sample shows roughly 2,400 clones, roughly 27% of them seen only once. The chain links TRBV11-3 to TRBJ2-3; 9 positions match TRBD2. The sequence was collected from a human donor with melanoma. The sequencing here drew on tumor tissue (inferred from file names), taken from a patient given nivolumab and ipilimumab in sequence. The DNA of the CDR3 is TGTGCCAGCAGCTCAGGGACTAGCAGAGATACGCAGTATTTT. Amino acids: CASSSGTSRDTQYF.